The 25 T cell receptor beta chains listed next were all sequenced from one sample in a study of OX40 agonist ivuxolimab in advanced cancers. Clones were sequenced by immunoSEQ multiplex PCR, and TCRdb holds only the in-frame ones, with some missing. Of 96,000 or so clones in the sample, approximately 80% are singletons; the top ten hold roughly 6%. Here the sequenced sample was CD4+ or CD8+ T cells sorted from blood, taken in a trial of the OX40 agonist ivuxolimab. These receptors were taken from an adult with an advanced solid tumor such as melanoma, head and neck, liver or kidney cancer.

The gene calls are TRBV5-6 and TRBJ1-4; D perhaps matches TRBD1 (5 bases). The CDR3 totals 17 residues. The V and J ends lost 5 bases and 5 bases respectively, with 22 bases between them. Germline CDR1 reads SGHDT; CDR2 reads YYEEEE. CDR3 coding DNA: TGTGCCAGCAGTCGTCCGGGACTGGGGAGTTCGAATGAAAAACTGTTTTTT. Translated, it gives CASSRPGLGSSNEKLFF.

The DNA of the CDR3 is TGTGCCTGGAGAATCCGGGGGGGCCAGGATACGCAGTATTTT. Protein product: CAWRIRGGQDTQYF. The V call is TRBV30, the J call TRBJ2-3; 8 bases are a match to TRBD2. Germline V gene lookup returns CDR1 GTSNPN and CDR2 SVGIG (reference sequence). V lost 3 bases, J lost 6 bases, and 8 bases stayed unmatched. This CDR3 spans 14 amino acids.

The genes are TRBV10-2 and TRBJ2-1; TRBD2 matches 14 bases. With V trimmed by 4 bases and J by 7 bases, 3 bases remained unmatched. The length of the CDR3 is 15 residues. The V gene's germline CDR1 is WSHSY and CDR2 SAAADI. CDR3 protein: CASSVGTSGSNEQFF. The CDR3 DNA reads as TGCGCCAGCAGTGTAGGGACTAGCGGGAGTAATGAGCAGTTCTTC.

J is TRBJ2-3 and V is TRBV4-2, with D perhaps TRBD2 (6 bases). Trimming removed 0 bases from V and 6 bases from J, with 19 bases in between. Germline loops: CDR1 LGHNA, CDR2 YNFKEQ. The CDR3 extends over 17 amino acids. This CDR3 is CASSQESAGRGSDTQYF. The CDR3 DNA sequence: TGTGCCAGCAGCCAAGAATCGGCGGGGAGAGGGTCGGATACGCAGTATTTT.

The J gene is TRBJ2-2, the V gene TRBV7-2; D not resolved. CDR1 and CDR2 from the germline V gene are SGHTA and FQGNSA. CDR3 length: 14 amino acids. Trimming pared 1 base from V and 3 bases from J, leaving 6 bases between. DNA for the CDR3: TGTGCCAGCAGCTTAGAAGGGTACACCGGGGAGCTGTTTTTT. It encodes CASSLEGYTGELFF.

A word on this clone: Within the sample, other DNA sequences also encode this same CDR3. V usage is TRBV18 and J usage is TRBJ1-1; possible D gene TRBD1, 5 bases. Per the germline V gene, CDR1 is KGHSH and CDR2 is LQKENI. With 2 bases removed from V and 2 bases from J, the gap between germline ends came to 6 bases. The CDR3 loop spans 13 amino acids. CDR3 DNA: TGTGCCAGCTCACCAGGACAAAACACTGAAGCTTTCTTT. Protein product: CASSPGQNTEAFF.

The genes are TRBV10-3 and TRBJ1-1; D may be TRBD1 (5 bases). CDR1 and CDR2 (germline): ENHRY, SYGVKD. V lost 5 bases and J 4 bases, leaving 14 bases between the germline ends. CDR3 length equals 14 residues. CDR3: CAISYDSGGTEAFF. The CDR3 nucleotides read TGTGCCATCAGTTATGACAGCGGAGGCACTGAAGCTTTCTTT.

This chain connects TRBV5-1 to TRBJ2-2; 10 bases fit TRBD1. CDR1 SGHRS and CDR2 YFSETQ come from the germline V gene. V lost 4 bases and J lost 3; bases outside the gene matches: 3. CDR3 size: 15 residues. CDR3 in amino acids: CASSGDRGHTGELFF. As DNA, the CDR3 is TGCGCCAGCAGCGGGGACAGGGGCCACACCGGGGAGCTGTTTTTT.

The chain has TRBV12-5 and TRBJ1-6, with TRBD1 as a possible D gene (5 bases). The CDR3 loop spans 16 amino acids. Looked up from germline, CDR1 is LGHNT and CDR2 is FRNRAP. V lost 2 bases and J lost 7, with 15 bases in between. This CDR3 reads CASGLRTLGTNSPLHF. The CDR3 DNA follows: TGTGCTAGTGGTTTGCGAACTCTCGGGACGAATTCACCCCTCCACTTT.

The J gene is TRBJ2-3, the V gene TRBV19, with D possibly being TRBD2 (6 bases). The ends were cut back, 5 bases at V and 1 base at J, with 7 bases in the middle. The germline CDR1 and CDR2 sequences are LNHDA and SQIVND (reference sequence). This CDR3 has 13 residues. CDR3 protein: CASSWRGTDTQYF. CDR3 sequence (DNA): TGTGCCAGTAGTTGGAGGGGCACAGATACGCAGTATTTT.

The chain links TRBV7-2 to TRBJ1-3; weak D call: TRBD1 (5 bases). There are 16 residues in the CDR3. Trimming left V 1 base short and J 4 bases short, with 14 bases between. The germline CDR1 and CDR2 sequences are SGHTA and FQGNSA. The CDR3 DNA reads as TGTGCCAGCAGCTTAGGGGACCGGGCTTTGGGAAACACCATATATTTT. As protein: CASSLGDRALGNTIYF.

The chain carries TRBV18 and TRBJ2-1; 14 bases are shared with TRBD2. Germline V gives CDR1 KGHSH, CDR2 LQKENI. The CDR3 has 16 residues. With 4 bases clipped from V and 8 bases from J, the junction kept 7 bases outside the gene matches. The CDR3 region is CASSQRLAGGTDEQFF. The DNA for the CDR3 is TGTGCCAGCTCACAACGACTAGCGGGAGGGACGGATGAGCAGTTCTTC. Looking up the rest from reference TRBV18 and TRBJ2-1 gives the full variable domain: NAGVMQNPRHLVRRRGQEARLRCSPMKGHSHVYWYRQLPEEGLKFMVYLQKENIIDESGMPKERFSAEFPKEGPSILRIQQVVRGDSAAYFCASSQRLAGGTDEQFFGPGTRLTVL.

The gene calls are TRBV29-1 and TRBJ2-7; a weak D match, TRBD1 (5 bases). Germline V CDR1 and CDR2: SQVTM, ANQGSEA. Trimming took off 0 bases at V and 2 bases at J, with 11 bases between the two ends. CDR3 size: 14 residues. This CDR3 is CSVEDLGVPYEQYF. The DNA for the CDR3 is TGCAGCGTTGAAGATCTAGGGGTCCCCTACGAGCAGTACTTC.

The chain has TRBV5-1 and TRBJ1-2; maybe TRBD1 (5 bases). V was pared by 4 bases and J by 2 bases, with 15 bases between. Germline V gives CDR1 SGHRS, CDR2 YFSETQ. CDR3 length equals 15 residues. The DNA for the CDR3 is TGCGCCAGCAGCCCGGTGGCAGGGACCAACTATGGCTACACCTTC. As protein: CASSPVAGTNYGYTF. The complete variable domain, with remaining parts taken from reference TRBV5-1 and TRBJ1-2, reads KAGVTQTPRYLIKTRGQQVTLSCSPISGHRSVSWYQQTPGQGLQFLFEYFSETQRNKGNFPGRFSGRQFSNSRSEMNVSTLELGDSALYLCASSPVAGTNYGYTFGSGTRLTVV.

Comment on this clone: Different DNA sequences within this sample yield the same CDR3. The chain links TRBV19 to TRBJ2-3; D remains ambiguous. The germline V and J ends were trimmed by 1 base and 5 bases, with 1 base remaining between them. Per the germline V gene, CDR1 is LNHDA and CDR2 is SQIVND (reference sequence). CDR3 length equals 11 residues. CDR3 DNA sequence: TGTGCCAGTAGTATAGGAGATACGCAGTATTTT. This gives the protein CASSIGDTQYF.

This rearrangement joins TRBV14 to TRBJ2-7; D is undetermined. CDR1 SGHDN and CDR2 FVKESK come from the germline V gene. V lost 1 base, J lost 2 bases, and 6 bases lay in between. This CDR3 spans 13 amino acids. CDR3 sequence (DNA): TGTGCCAGCAGCCAAGGACACCCCTACGAGCAGTACTTC. It codes for CASSQGHPYEQYF.

The gene calls are TRBV11-2 and TRBJ2-5, with D possibly being TRBD2 (6 bases). The CDR3 spans 13 residues. V was shortened by 1 base and J by 4 bases, with 7 bases between the two germline ends. Germline CDR1 and CDR2: SGHAT and FQNNGV. The DNA of the CDR3 is TGTGCCAGCAGCTTAGCGGGAGTAGAGACCCAGTACTTC. This translates into CASSLAGVETQYF.

The J gene is TRBJ1-1, the V gene TRBV19; D is perhaps TRBD1 (6 bases). The germline V gene has CDR1 LNHDA and CDR2 SQIVND (reference sequence). The length of the CDR3 is 15 residues. Trimming shortened V by 7 bases and J by 7 bases, and 22 bases separated the two germline ends. DNA for the CDR3: TGTGCCAGTAAAAAGGGGGGGGCCGATGGGGTTGAAGCTTTCTTT. Its translation: CASKKGGADGVEAFF.

The V and J genes are TRBV11-1 and TRBJ1-2; D remains unclear. CDR1 and CDR2 (germline): SGHAT, FQDESV (reference sequence). This CDR3 is built from 13 residues. V lost 5 bases to trimming and J lost 4 bases, with 11 bases between them. Written as DNA, the CDR3 is TGTGCCAGCAGCCCGGACCGACTCTATGGCTACACCTTC. This gives the protein CASSPDRLYGYTF.

The chain uses TRBV29-1 and TRBJ2-7; no firm D call. Germline-derived CDR1 and CDR2 are SQVTM and ANQGSEA. The V end was cut by 4 bases, the J end by 3 bases, with 10 bases between. This CDR3 has 12 amino acids. The CDR3 nucleotides are TGCAGCGTTGTTGAGGATCACTACGAGCAGTACTTC. This encodes CSVVEDHYEQYF.

This rearrangement joins TRBV19 to TRBJ1-2, with a possible D match to TRBD1 (6 bases). The CDR3 has 14 residues. Germline V gene data show CDR1 as LNHDA and CDR2 as SQIVND (reference sequence). Trimming stripped 5 bases from V and 10 bases from J, with 20 bases between. The DNA of the CDR3 is TGTGCCAGTAGTCCTCAGGGGACCCTGATCGACTACACCTTC. Residues: CASSPQGTLIDYTF. The variable domain in full, with the rest retrieved from reference TRBV19 and TRBJ1-2, is DGGITQSPKYLFRKEGQNVTLSCEQNLNHDAMYWYRQDPGQGLRLIYYSQIVNDFQKGDIAEGYSVSREKKESFPLTVTSAQKNPTAFYLCASSPQGTLIDYTFGSGTRLTVV.

The chain links TRBV7-8 to TRBJ1-6; D might be TRBD1 (6 bases). Germline V CDR1 and CDR2: SGHVS, FQNEAQ. CDR3 length equals 15 residues. V was clipped by 1 base and J by 5 bases, with 9 bases between them. DNA for the CDR3: TGTGCCAGCAGCTTAGGACAGGACCATAATTCACCCCTCCACTTT. This sequence encodes CASSLGQDHNSPLHF.

V is TRBV6-6 and J is TRBJ2-2; no firm D call. Per germline, CDR1 MNHNY and CDR2 SVGAGI (reference sequence). The length of the CDR3 is 13 residues. V lost 10 bases and J lost 4, with 13 bases in between. The CDR3 reads CATAPSGTGELFF. As DNA, the CDR3 is TGTGCCACCGCCCCCTCGGGCACCGGGGAGCTGTTTTTT.

Relative to its sample, this clone is medium-sized. Other DNA sequences of this sample code for an identical CDR3. The V and J genes are TRBV18 and TRBJ2-7, with D perhaps matching TRBD1 (6 bases). V lost 3 bases to trimming and J lost 6 bases, with 9 bases between them. The CDR3 length is 12 residues. In germline, CDR1 is KGHSH, CDR2 LQKENI. The DNA for the CDR3 is TGTGCCAGCTCACCTCAGGGGAGCGAGCAGTACTTC. Its protein is CASSPQGSEQYF.

This clone was observed a handful of times. The chain employs TRBV7-3 and TRBJ1-2; perhaps TRBD1 as D (5 bases). The CDR3 extends over 14 amino acids. From germline, CDR1 is SGHTA and CDR2 FQGTGA. V was pared by 5 bases and J by 1 base, with 11 bases between. The CDR3 coding sequence is TGTGCCAGCAGCCAGGACACCTTTAACTATGGCTACACCTTC. It encodes CASSQDTFNYGYTF.